Here is one TCR beta chain with its context. Its antigen is unknown. The germline V gene has CDR1 MDHEN and CDR2 SYDVKM. The CDR3 sequence is 16 residues long. Unmatched junction bases numbered 8, after V lost 3 bases and J lost 6 bases. The PCR contained 60 Vbeta and 13 Jbeta primers. In the source study's methods: There were tens of millions of unique TCR beta chains by a later count, and around 10 million of them were shared. Method: immunoSEQ multiplex PCR; TCRdb's copy keeps in-frame clones and lacks some. V and J calls plus clone size are reproduced from that table; the DNA served to infer D and trimming. The sample records 55,000 to 80,000 clones, 75% being singletons. This record comes from a study of cytomegalovirus exposure and HLA in healthy donors. The study's findings and limits: Reportedly, cytomegalovirus status was diagnosed with high sensitivity and specificity.

Sequencing was carried out using PBMCs. This chain uses TRBV28 with TRBJ2-1; TRBD1 matches 10 bases. The clonotype was recovered from a man between 70 and 80 years old in good health and CMV-seronegative. The CDR3, as DNA: TGTGCCAGCAGTTTTGACCGGGACAGGGGCACCAATGAGCAGTTCTTC. Its translation: CASSFDRDRGTNEQFF.